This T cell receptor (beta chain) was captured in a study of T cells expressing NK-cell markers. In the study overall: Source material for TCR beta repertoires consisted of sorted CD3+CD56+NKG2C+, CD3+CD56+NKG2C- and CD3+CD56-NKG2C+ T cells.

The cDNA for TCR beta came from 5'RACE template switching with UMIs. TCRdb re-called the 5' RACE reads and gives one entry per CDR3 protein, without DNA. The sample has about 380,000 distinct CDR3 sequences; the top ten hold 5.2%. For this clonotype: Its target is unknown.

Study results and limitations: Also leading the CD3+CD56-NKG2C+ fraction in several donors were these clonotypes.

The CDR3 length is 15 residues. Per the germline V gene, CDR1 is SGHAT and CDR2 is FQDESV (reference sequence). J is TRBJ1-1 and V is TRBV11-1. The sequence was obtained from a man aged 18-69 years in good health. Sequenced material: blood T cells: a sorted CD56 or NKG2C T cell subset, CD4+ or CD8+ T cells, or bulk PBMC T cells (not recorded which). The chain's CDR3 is CASSQMQTMNTEAFF.